This TCR beta chain came from a study of blood T cell repertoires in COVID-19. Overall study context: PBMCs, B-cell-depleted T cells, or T cells provided the cDNA or gDNA that made up the material.

The junction had 16 bases not matched to a gene; V was cut back by 4 bases and J by 1 base. The germline V gene encodes CDR1 KGHDR and CDR2 SFDVKD. The CDR3 is 20 amino acids. The protocol was immunoSEQ multiplex PCR, while the TCRdb copy is restricted to in-frame clones and leaves out a portion. The table includes about 140,000 clones, under 90% detected once. The receptor was derived from a human donor in a cohort sampled during active COVID-19. Sequencing was done on a sample of peripheral blood. The chain carries TRBV24-1 and TRBJ2-5, with 11 bases fitting TRBD2. The CDR3 DNA is TGTGCCACCAGTGACCAAGAAATCTTCCGGACTAGCGGGCTCCAAGAGACCCAGTACTTC. This codes for CATSDQEIFRTSGLQETQYF.